The clone carrying this T cell receptor (beta chain) was recorded many times. Its matching antigen is unknown. Healthy Caucasians supplied all donations. The data belong to a study of identical twins. Study-level results: Twin sharing of out-of-frame TCR alpha was underestimated by models in monozygotic pairs. Cord blood beta clonotypes present at high abundance carried fewer insertions; no such pattern appeared in memory repertoires.

Unique molecular identifiers were present on the cDNA, and a universal primer site came from template switching. Each CDR3 protein is one row after TCRdb ran MiXCR on the 5' RACE reads. Of about 290,000 distinct CDR3 sequences in the sample, 8.5% to 9.5% are singletons; the top ten hold roughly 6.8%. From germline, CDR1 is SEHNR and CDR2 FQNEAQ (reference sequence). The CDR3 totals 14 residues. The V end was cut by 1 base, the J end by 7 bases, with 11 bases between. These data were likewise used in another study, on yellow fever vaccine responses in identical twins.

The sample taken for sequencing was CD8+ T cells sorted from blood. This sequence originates from a woman aged 18-30 years in good health. This chain connects TRBV7-9 to TRBJ2-1; D is perhaps TRBD1 (6 bases). CDR3 nucleotides: TGTGCCAGCAGCTTAGGAGTAAGGGGGAATGAGCAGTTCTTC. It is translated as CASSLGVRGNEQFF.